Following are 6 T cell receptor beta chains from one sample sequenced in a study of T cell responses to AZD1222 COVID-19 vaccine. Measured with immunoSEQ multiplex PCR; TCRdb has only the in-frame clones, and not every one. The sample shows 200,000 to 250,000 clones, around 94% of them seen only once. This sample comprised peripheral blood, obtained 28 days after the second dose of the MenACWY control vaccine. These receptor sequences come from an adult who received the MenACWY meningococcal vaccine as a control.

This chain joins TRBV9 and TRBJ1-1; D gene unclear. This CDR3 contains 15 residues. The V gene's germline CDR1 is SGDLS and CDR2 YYNGEE. V was trimmed by 2 bases and J by 2 bases, leaving 13 bases between them. In DNA form, the CDR3 reads TGTGCCAGCAGCGTTGGACCCCGCGGTAACACTGAAGCTTTCTTT. Its translation: CASSVGPRGNTEAFF.

This chain connects TRBV19 to TRBJ1-5; TRBD1 agrees at 8 bases. The CDR3 totals 15 residues. Germline CDR1 is LNHDA and CDR2 is SQIVND (reference sequence). V shed 4 bases, J shed 9 bases, and the junction held 11 bases outside the gene matches. The CDR3 bases are TGTGCCAGTAGTAGGACAGGGCTTAATCCGGGGCCCCAGCATTTT. Amino acid sequence: CASSRTGLNPGPQHF.

The count of this clone is one. The chain is built from TRBV10-3 and TRBJ1-1, with D possibly TRBD1 on 6 matching bases. The V and J ends lost 5 bases and 7 bases respectively, with 11 bases between them. The CDR3 loop spans 12 amino acids. Germline V CDR1 and CDR2: ENHRY, SYGVKD. CDR3 sequence (DNA): TGTGCCATCAGTCAACAGGGTGGTGAAGCTTTCTTT. This codes for CAISQQGGEAFF.

The chain is built from TRBV5-4 and TRBJ2-7, with a weak D call TRBD1 (6 bases). Germline V gene sequence: CDR1 SGHNT, CDR2 YYREEE (reference sequence). Trimming shortened V by 0 bases and J by 2 bases, and 9 bases separated the two germline ends. The CDR3 has 14 amino acids. The CDR3 DNA follows: TGTGCCAGCAGCTTGGCCGGGACAACCTACGAGCAGTACTTC. This sequence encodes CASSLAGTTYEQYF.

The rearrangement links TRBV2 to TRBJ1-2, with TRBD1 identical over 10 bases. The CDR3 is 16 amino acids. The J segment lost 0 bases and the V segment lost 3 bases, leaving 4 bases of the junction unmatched. Germline values: CDR1 SNHLY, CDR2 FYNNEI. For the CDR3, the DNA is TGTGCCAGCAGTGAGGGACAGGGGACAGCTAACTATGGCTACACCTTC. Translating it yields CASSEGQGTANYGYTF.

Only one count was recorded for this clone. This chain joins TRBV29-1 and TRBJ1-1; D not certain. The length of the CDR3 is 8 residues. V was trimmed by 7 bases and J by 11 bases, leaving 8 bases between them. Germline CDR1 is SQVTM and CDR2 is ANQGSEA. CDR3 nucleotide sequence: TGCAGCGGGGATTTGGCTTTCTTT. This gives the protein CSGDLAFF.